Detailed here is one T cell receptor (beta chain). In the study's own analysis: Counts of nucleated cells, estimated from reference gene primer amplification, were obtained. Profiling relied on immunoSEQ multiplex PCR, and the TCRdb table lists in-frame clones only, not all of them. The V and J calls and the clone size are those of that table, but D and trimming were determined from the DNA. Here the sample spans fewer than 250,000 clones, about 90% being singletons. This sample is part of a study of blood T cell repertoires in COVID-19. Turning to the study itself: T cells, B-cell-depleted T cells, or PBMCs supplied cDNA or gDNA.

J gave up 8 bases and V 1 base, and 10 bases lay outside the gene matches. The CDR3 is 16 residues long. Germline V gene sequence: CDR1 GTSNPN, CDR2 SVGIG (reference sequence). This clonotype was obtained from a man aged 25 to 45 with COVID-19, enrolled during active disease. The rearrangement joins TRBV30 to TRBJ2-1, with 11 bases lining up with TRBD1. The sample consisted of peripheral blood. The DNA of the CDR3 is TGTGCCTGGAGTGGCGTAGGGACAGGGGGAGAGGATGAGCAGTTCTTC. It translates to CAWSGVGTGGEDEQFF.